This is a list of T cell receptor beta chains from one sample in a study of cytomegalovirus exposure and HLA in healthy donors. The method was immunoSEQ multiplex PCR; TCRdb's version includes in-frame clones alone and lacks a portion of them. This table holds tens of thousands of clones. The sample comprised PBMCs. The receptors were gathered from a man aged 50 or older in good health and CMV-seronegative. Each CDR3 is given with its conserved first and last residue. Fields, in order: V gene, CDR3 length, J gene, D gene, CDR3 protein, CDR3 DNA. A D gene is named only where the DNA matches it firmly.

V gene: TRBV11-2; CDR3 length: 15; J gene: TRBJ1-5; D gene: TRBD1; CDR3 protein: CASSFGQGSNQPQHF; CDR3 DNA: TGTGCCAGCAGCTTCGGACAGGGGAGCAATCAGCCCCAGCATTTT
V gene: TRBV28; CDR3 length: 16; J gene: TRBJ2-3; D gene: TRBD2; CDR3 protein: CASNGDGGELTDTQYF; CDR3 DNA: TGTGCCAGCAACGGGGATGGGGGGGAACTCACAGATACGCAGTATTTT
V gene: TRBV25-1; CDR3 length: 12; J gene: TRBJ2-1; D gene: -; CDR3 protein: CASSLRMNEQFF; CDR3 DNA: TGTGCCAGCAGTCTCAGGATGAATGAGCAGTTCTTC
V gene: TRBV7-3; CDR3 length: 15; J gene: TRBJ2-5; D gene: TRBD1; CDR3 protein: CASSPGTGYQETQYF; CDR3 DNA: TGTGCCAGCAGCCCGGGGACAGGGTACCAAGAGACCCAGTACTTC
V gene: TRBV2; CDR3 length: 13; J gene: TRBJ1-2; D gene: -; CDR3 protein: CASSEGRSESYTF; CDR3 DNA: TGTGCCAGCAGTGAGGGGAGGTCTGAGAGCTACACCTTC
V gene: TRBV6-6; CDR3 length: 16; J gene: TRBJ2-5; D gene: -; CDR3 protein: CASSYLGGGREETQYF; CDR3 DNA: TGTGCCAGCAGTTACTTGGGGGGGGGCCGCGAAGAGACCCAGTACTTC
V gene: TRBV11-2; CDR3 length: 15; J gene: TRBJ2-2; D gene: -; CDR3 protein: CASSLDLRNTGELFF; CDR3 DNA: TGTGCCAGCAGCTTAGACCTGAGAAACACCGGGGAGCTGTTTTTT
V gene: TRBV11-2; CDR3 length: 19; J gene: TRBJ2-4; D gene: -; CDR3 protein: CASSLLPLGAGPTKNIQYF; CDR3 DNA: TGTGCCAGCAGCTTATTGCCCCTGGGGGCAGGCCCTACCAAAAACATTCAGTACTTC
V gene: TRBV7-2; CDR3 length: 15; J gene: TRBJ1-4; D gene: -; CDR3 protein: CASSFLADSNEKLFF; CDR3 DNA: TGTGCCAGCAGCTTCCTTGCGGATTCTAATGAAAAACTGTTTTTT
V gene: TRBV9; CDR3 length: 16; J gene: TRBJ1-2; D gene: TRBD1; CDR3 protein: CASSITGQGMGYGYTF; CDR3 DNA: TGTGCCAGCAGCATAACGGGACAGGGGATGGGATATGGCTACACCTTC
V gene: TRBV7-8; CDR3 length: 14; J gene: TRBJ2-5; D gene: TRBD2; CDR3 protein: CASSLRTSVETQYF; CDR3 DNA: TGTGCCAGCAGCTTAAGGACTAGCGTTGAGACCCAGTACTTC
V gene: TRBV19; CDR3 length: 15; J gene: TRBJ2-7; D gene: TRBD1; CDR3 protein: CASSIRDRISYEQYF; CDR3 DNA: TGTGCCAGTAGTATTCGGGACAGGATTTCCTACGAGCAGTACTTC
V gene: TRBV19; CDR3 length: 14; J gene: TRBJ1-2; D gene: -; CDR3 protein: CASSMWRVSYGYTF; CDR3 DNA: TGTGCCAGTAGTATGTGGCGGGTTTCGTATGGCTACACCTTC
V gene: TRBV28; CDR3 length: 15; J gene: TRBJ1-2; D gene: -; CDR3 protein: CASSSHSGGTYGYTF; CDR3 DNA: TGTGCCAGCAGTTCTCATAGTGGGGGGACCTATGGCTACACCTTC
V gene: TRBV5-1; CDR3 length: 14; J gene: TRBJ2-3; D gene: -; CDR3 protein: CASSLFPGTDTQYF; CDR3 DNA: TGCGCCAGCAGCTTGTTTCCGGGAACAGATACGCAGTATTTT
V gene: TRBV23-1; CDR3 length: 16; J gene: TRBJ1-5; D gene: -; CDR3 protein: CASSQSGGGVHQPQHF; CDR3 DNA: TGCGCCAGCAGTCAATCAGGTGGCGGGGTTCATCAGCCCCAGCATTTT
V gene: TRBV7-2; CDR3 length: 14; J gene: TRBJ1-1; D gene: -; CDR3 protein: CASSQDRAPSEAFF; CDR3 DNA: TGTGCCAGCAGCCAGGATAGAGCCCCTTCTGAAGCTTTCTTT
V gene: TRBV9; CDR3 length: 18; J gene: TRBJ2-1; D gene: TRBD2; CDR3 protein: CASSVGLAGVLLNNEQFF; CDR3 DNA: TGTGCCAGCAGCGTAGGACTAGCGGGGGTCCTCCTAAACAATGAGCAGTTCTTC
V gene: TRBV11-3; CDR3 length: 15; J gene: TRBJ2-7; D gene: -; CDR3 protein: CASSLLTGESYEQYF; CDR3 DNA: TGTGCCAGCAGCTTATTGACAGGCGAATCCTACGAGCAGTACTTC
V gene: TRBV5-1; CDR3 length: 13; J gene: TRBJ2-1; D gene: TRBD1; CDR3 protein: CASKLLGTGVQFF; CDR3 DNA: TGCGCCAGCAAATTACTCGGGACAGGTGTACAGTTCTTC
V gene: TRBV6-1; CDR3 length: 14; J gene: TRBJ2-7; D gene: -; CDR3 protein: CASSETQISYEQYF; CDR3 DNA: TGTGCCAGCAGTGAAACGCAGATCTCCTACGAGCAGTACTTC
V gene: TRBV11-2; CDR3 length: 16; J gene: TRBJ2-3; D gene: -; CDR3 protein: CASSFFRQEGTDTQYF; CDR3 DNA: TGTGCCAGCAGCTTTTTCAGGCAGGAGGGCACAGATACGCAGTATTTT
V gene: TRBV5-1; CDR3 length: 15; J gene: TRBJ2-7; D gene: TRBD2; CDR3 protein: CASSRGEGSSYEQYF; CDR3 DNA: TGCGCCAGCAGCCGCGGGGAGGGGAGCTCCTACGAGCAGTACTTC
V gene: TRBV27; CDR3 length: 15; J gene: TRBJ2-7; D gene: TRBD1; CDR3 protein: CASSPGQETSYEQYF; CDR3 DNA: TGTGCCAGCAGTCCGGGACAGGAAACCTCCTACGAGCAGTACTTC
V gene: TRBV5-5; CDR3 length: 17; J gene: TRBJ1-6; D gene: TRBD1; CDR3 protein: CASSLDYQGAYNSPLHF; CDR3 DNA: TGTGCCAGCAGCTTGGATTATCAGGGGGCGTATAATTCACCCCTCCACTTT
V gene: TRBV7-9; CDR3 length: 12; J gene: TRBJ2-1; D gene: TRBD1; CDR3 protein: CASRPAGGEQFF; CDR3 DNA: TGTGCCAGCAGGCCTGCAGGGGGCGAGCAGTTCTTC
V gene: TRBV9; CDR3 length: 16; J gene: TRBJ2-1; D gene: TRBD2; CDR3 protein: CASSMRTSGGYNEQFF; CDR3 DNA: TGTGCCAGCAGCATGAGGACTAGCGGGGGGTACAATGAGCAGTTCTTC
V gene: TRBV7-9; CDR3 length: 16; J gene: TRBJ2-2; D gene: TRBD2; CDR3 protein: CASSRWRGASTGELFF; CDR3 DNA: TGTGCCAGCAGCCGCTGGCGGGGGGCATCCACCGGGGAGCTGTTTTTT
V gene: TRBV28; CDR3 length: 15; J gene: TRBJ1-2; D gene: TRBD1; CDR3 protein: CASIPYRGRSYGYTF; CDR3 DNA: TGTGCCAGCATTCCTTACAGGGGGCGAAGCTATGGCTACACCTTC
V gene: TRBV11-1; CDR3 length: 15; J gene: TRBJ2-2; D gene: -; CDR3 protein: CASSFMSENTGELFF; CDR3 DNA: TGTGCCAGCAGCTTCATGTCAGAGAACACCGGGGAGCTGTTTTTT
V gene: TRBV6-5; CDR3 length: 13; J gene: TRBJ1-1; D gene: TRBD1; CDR3 protein: CASSRDRNTEAFF; CDR3 DNA: TGTGCCAGCAGTCGGGACAGGAACACTGAAGCTTTCTTT
V gene: TRBV11-2; CDR3 length: 16; J gene: TRBJ2-5; D gene: -; CDR3 protein: CASSRITGGVGETQYF; CDR3 DNA: TGTGCCAGCAGCCGTATAACGGGGGGCGTAGGAGAGACCCAGTACTTC
V gene: TRBV5-4; CDR3 length: 15; J gene: TRBJ2-3; D gene: -; CDR3 protein: CASRERFQGTDTQYF; CDR3 DNA: TGTGCCAGCAGAGAGCGGTTCCAAGGCACAGATACGCAGTATTTT
V gene: TRBV4-2; CDR3 length: 14; J gene: TRBJ1-1; D gene: -; CDR3 protein: CASSQVATFTEAFF; CDR3 DNA: TGTGCCAGCAGCCAAGTTGCGACTTTCACTGAAGCTTTCTTT
V gene: TRBV5-4; CDR3 length: 13; J gene: TRBJ1-3; D gene: -; CDR3 protein: CASSLGSGNTIYF; CDR3 DNA: TGTGCCAGCAGCTTGGGCAGTGGAAACACCATATATTTT
V gene: TRBV7-9; CDR3 length: 15; J gene: TRBJ2-7; D gene: TRBD1; CDR3 protein: CASSLAGQENYEQYF; CDR3 DNA: TGTGCCAGCAGCTTAGCGGGACAGGAAAACTACGAGCAGTACTTC
V gene: TRBV4-1; CDR3 length: 16; J gene: TRBJ1-5; D gene: TRBD1; CDR3 protein: CASSQVEGTVSQPQHF; CDR3 DNA: TGCGCCAGCAGCCAAGTTGAAGGGACAGTCAGCCAGCCCCAGCATTTT
V gene: TRBV28; CDR3 length: 16; J gene: TRBJ1-6; D gene: TRBD1; CDR3 protein: CAIPESGGSNHSPLHF; CDR3 DNA: TGTGCCATCCCTGAATCAGGGGGTTCGAATCATTCACCCCTCCACTTT
V gene: TRBV25-1; CDR3 length: 12; J gene: TRBJ1-2; D gene: -; CDR3 protein: CASSQQGYGYTF; CDR3 DNA: TGTGCCAGCAGTCAGCAGGGCTATGGCTACACCTTC
V gene: TRBV5-1; CDR3 length: 16; J gene: TRBJ1-3; D gene: TRBD1; CDR3 protein: CASSLRQGSSGNTIYF; CDR3 DNA: TGCGCCAGCAGCTTACGACAGGGGAGCTCTGGAAACACCATATATTTT